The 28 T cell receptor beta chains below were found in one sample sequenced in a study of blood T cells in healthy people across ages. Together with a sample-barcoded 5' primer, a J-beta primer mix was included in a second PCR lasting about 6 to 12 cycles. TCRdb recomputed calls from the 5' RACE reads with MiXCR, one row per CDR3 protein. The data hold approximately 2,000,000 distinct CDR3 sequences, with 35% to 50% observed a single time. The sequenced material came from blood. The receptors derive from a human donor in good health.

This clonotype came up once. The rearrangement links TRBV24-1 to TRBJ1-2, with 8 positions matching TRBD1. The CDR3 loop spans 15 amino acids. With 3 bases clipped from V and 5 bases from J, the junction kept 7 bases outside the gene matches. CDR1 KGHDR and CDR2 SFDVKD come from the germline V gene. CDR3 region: CATSDSLTGDYGYTF. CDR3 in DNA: TGTGCCACCAGTGATAGTTTGACAGGGGATTATGGCTACACCTTC.

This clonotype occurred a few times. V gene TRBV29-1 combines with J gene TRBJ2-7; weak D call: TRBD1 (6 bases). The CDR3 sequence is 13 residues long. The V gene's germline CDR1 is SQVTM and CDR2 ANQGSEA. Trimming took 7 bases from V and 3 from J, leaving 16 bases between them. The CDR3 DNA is TGCAGCGGATCACAGGGAAAAGACTACGAGCAGTACTTC. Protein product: CSGSQGKDYEQYF.

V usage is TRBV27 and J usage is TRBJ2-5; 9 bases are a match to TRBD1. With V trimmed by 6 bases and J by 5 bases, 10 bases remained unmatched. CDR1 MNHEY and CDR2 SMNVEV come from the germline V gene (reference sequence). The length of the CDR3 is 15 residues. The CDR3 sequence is CASRSRDRAWETQYF. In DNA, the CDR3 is TGTGCCAGCAGATCGAGGGACAGGGCTTGGGAGACCCAGTACTTC.

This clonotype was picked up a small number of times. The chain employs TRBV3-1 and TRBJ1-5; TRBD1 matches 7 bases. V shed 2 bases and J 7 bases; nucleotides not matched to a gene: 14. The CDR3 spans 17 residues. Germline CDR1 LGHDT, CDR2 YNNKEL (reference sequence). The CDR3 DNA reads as TGTGCCAGCAGCCAACGCCCCAAGGAGGGGGCGAAGCAGCCCCAGCATTTT. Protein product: CASSQRPKEGAKQPQHF.

CDR3 nucleotide sequence: TGTGCCAGCAGCTTTGGCGAGAACGAGCAGTACTTC. Encoded protein: CASSFGENEQYF. The chain joins TRBV7-8 to TRBJ2-7; D unresolved. Looked up from germline, CDR1 is SGHVS and CDR2 is FQNEAQ. This CDR3 region has 12 residues. V shed 3 bases and J shed 5 bases, with 8 bases lying between them.

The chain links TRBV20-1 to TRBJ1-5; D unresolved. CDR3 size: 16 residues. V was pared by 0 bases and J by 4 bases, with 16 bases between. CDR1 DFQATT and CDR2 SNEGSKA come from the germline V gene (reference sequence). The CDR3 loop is CSARDPRTGWNQPQHF. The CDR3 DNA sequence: TGCAGTGCTAGAGATCCCCGGACGGGGTGGAATCAGCCCCAGCATTTT.

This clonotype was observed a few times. CDR3 sequence: CASSEIQGDDGYTF. The CDR3 DNA reads as TGCGCCAGCAGCGAAATACAGGGGGACGATGGCTACACCTTC. The J gene is TRBJ1-2, the V gene TRBV5-1, with 8 bases matching TRBD1. V shed 4 bases, J shed 6 bases, and the junction held 8 bases outside the gene matches. Looked up from germline, CDR1 is SGHRS and CDR2 is YFSETQ. This CDR3 region has 14 residues.

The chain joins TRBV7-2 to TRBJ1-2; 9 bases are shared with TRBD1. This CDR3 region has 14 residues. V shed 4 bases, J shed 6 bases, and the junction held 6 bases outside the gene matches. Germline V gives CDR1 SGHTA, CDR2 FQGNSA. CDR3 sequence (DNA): TGTGCCAGCAGCTCGTACCGACAGGGGGATGGCTACACCTTC. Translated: CASSSYRQGDGYTF.

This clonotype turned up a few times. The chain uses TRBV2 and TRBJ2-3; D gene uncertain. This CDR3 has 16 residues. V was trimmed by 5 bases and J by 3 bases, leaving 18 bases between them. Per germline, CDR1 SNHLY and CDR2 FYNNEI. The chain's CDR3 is CASSILAVGVTDTQYF. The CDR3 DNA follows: TGTGCCAGCAGTATCCTTGCAGTTGGAGTGACAGATACGCAGTATTTT.

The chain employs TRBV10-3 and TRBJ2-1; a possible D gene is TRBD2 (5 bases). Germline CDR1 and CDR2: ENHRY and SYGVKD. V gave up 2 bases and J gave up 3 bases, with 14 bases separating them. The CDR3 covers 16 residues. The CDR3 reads CAISELQEVDYNEQFF. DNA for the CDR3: TGTGCCATCAGTGAGCTCCAGGAGGTTGACTACAATGAGCAGTTCTTC.

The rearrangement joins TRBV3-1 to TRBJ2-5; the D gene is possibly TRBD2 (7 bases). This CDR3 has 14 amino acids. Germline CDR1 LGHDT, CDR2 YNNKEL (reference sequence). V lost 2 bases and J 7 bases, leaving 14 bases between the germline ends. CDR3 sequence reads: CASSQMGGGVTQYF. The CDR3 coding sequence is TGTGCCAGCAGCCAAATGGGCGGGGGCGTGACCCAGTACTTC.

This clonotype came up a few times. The CDR3 region is CAIAYRVQGDYGYTF. CDR3 DNA sequence: TGTGCCATCGCCTACCGGGTTCAAGGGGACTATGGCTACACCTTC. V gene TRBV10-3 combines with J gene TRBJ1-2, with D possibly TRBD1 on 5 matching bases. The CDR3 spans 15 residues. Trimming removed 8 bases at V and 3 bases at J, with 19 bases between. The germline V gene encodes CDR1 ENHRY and CDR2 SYGVKD.

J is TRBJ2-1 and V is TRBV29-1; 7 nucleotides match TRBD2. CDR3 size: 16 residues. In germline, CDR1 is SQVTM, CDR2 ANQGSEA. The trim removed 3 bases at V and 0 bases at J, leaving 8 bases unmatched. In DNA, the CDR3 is TGCAGCGTTGATGCCCTTGGCGGGAGCTCCTACAATGAGCAGTTCTTC. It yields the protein CSVDALGGSSYNEQFF.

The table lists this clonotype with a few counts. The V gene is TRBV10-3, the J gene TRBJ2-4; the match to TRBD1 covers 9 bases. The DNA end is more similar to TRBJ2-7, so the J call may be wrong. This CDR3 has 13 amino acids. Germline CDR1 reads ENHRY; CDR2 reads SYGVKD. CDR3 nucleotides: TGTGCCATCGGGGCGGACAGGGGTTTCGAGCAGTACTTC. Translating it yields CAIGADRGFEQYF.

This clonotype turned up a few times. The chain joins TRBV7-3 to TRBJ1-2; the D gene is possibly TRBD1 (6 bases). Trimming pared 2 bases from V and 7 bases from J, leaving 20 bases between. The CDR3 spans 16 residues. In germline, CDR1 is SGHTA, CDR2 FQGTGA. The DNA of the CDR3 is TGTGCCAGCAGCTTATTCGGGGGGCGAGATTTATCTGGCTACACCTTC. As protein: CASSLFGGRDLSGYTF.

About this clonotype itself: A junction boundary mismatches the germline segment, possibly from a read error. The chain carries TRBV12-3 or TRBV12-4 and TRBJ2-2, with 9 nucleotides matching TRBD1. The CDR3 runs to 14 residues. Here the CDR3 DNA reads TGTGCCAGCAGTTTTTCACAGGGGGCCGGGGAGCGGTTTTTT. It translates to CASSFSQGAGERFF.

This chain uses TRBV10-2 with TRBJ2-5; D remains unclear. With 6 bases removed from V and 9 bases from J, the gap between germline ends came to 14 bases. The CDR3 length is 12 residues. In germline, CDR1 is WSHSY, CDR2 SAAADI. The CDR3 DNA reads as TGCGCCAGCAGAGCTAACTTGTATGCCCAGTACTTC. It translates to CASRANLYAQYF.

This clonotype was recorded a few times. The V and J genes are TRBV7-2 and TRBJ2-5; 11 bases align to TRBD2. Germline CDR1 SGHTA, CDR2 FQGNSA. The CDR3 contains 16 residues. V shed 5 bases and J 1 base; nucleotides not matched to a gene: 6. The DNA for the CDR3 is TGTGCCAGCAGCCTGAGTAGCGGGGGGGGCCAAGAGACCCAGTACTTC. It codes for CASSLSSGGGQETQYF.

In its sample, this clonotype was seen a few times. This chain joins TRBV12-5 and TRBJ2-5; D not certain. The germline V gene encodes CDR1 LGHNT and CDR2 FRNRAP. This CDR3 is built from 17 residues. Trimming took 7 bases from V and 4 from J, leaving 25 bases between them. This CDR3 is CASDLPRPGLLGETQYF. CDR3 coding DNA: TGTGCTAGTGACCTACCCCGTCCCGGCCTCTTGGGAGAGACCCAGTACTTC.

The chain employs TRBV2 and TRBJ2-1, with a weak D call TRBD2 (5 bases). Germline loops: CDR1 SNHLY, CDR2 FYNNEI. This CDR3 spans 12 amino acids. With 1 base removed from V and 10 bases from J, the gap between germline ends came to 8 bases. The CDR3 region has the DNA TGTGCCAGCAGTGAAGTGTCGGGGGAGCAGTTCTTC. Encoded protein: CASSEVSGEQFF.

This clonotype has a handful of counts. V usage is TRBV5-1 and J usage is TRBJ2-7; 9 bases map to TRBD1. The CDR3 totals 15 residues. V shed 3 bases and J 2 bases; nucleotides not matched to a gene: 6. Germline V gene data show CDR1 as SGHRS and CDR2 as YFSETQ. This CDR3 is CASSWGQGETYEQYF. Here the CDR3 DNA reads TGCGCCAGCAGCTGGGGACAGGGTGAGACCTACGAGCAGTACTTC.

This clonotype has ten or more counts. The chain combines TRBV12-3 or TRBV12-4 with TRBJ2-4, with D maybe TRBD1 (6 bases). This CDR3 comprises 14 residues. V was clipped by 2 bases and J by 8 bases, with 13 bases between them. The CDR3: CASSLWTAVDIQYF. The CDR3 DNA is TGTGCCAGCAGTTTATGGACAGCTGTGGACATTCAGTACTTC.

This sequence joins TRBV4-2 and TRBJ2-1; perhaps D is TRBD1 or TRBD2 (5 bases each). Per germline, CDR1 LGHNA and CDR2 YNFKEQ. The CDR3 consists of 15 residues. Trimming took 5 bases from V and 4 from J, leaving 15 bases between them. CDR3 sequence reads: CASSSRDGHYNEQFF. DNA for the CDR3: TGTGCCAGCAGCTCCCGGGACGGCCATTACAATGAGCAGTTCTTC.

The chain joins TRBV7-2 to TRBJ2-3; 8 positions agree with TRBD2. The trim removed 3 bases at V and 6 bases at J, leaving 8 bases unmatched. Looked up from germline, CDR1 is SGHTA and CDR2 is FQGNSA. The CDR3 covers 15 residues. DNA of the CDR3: TGTGCCAGCAGCTTCGACGGGGGGGCATCCGATACGCAGTATTTT. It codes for CASSFDGGASDTQYF.

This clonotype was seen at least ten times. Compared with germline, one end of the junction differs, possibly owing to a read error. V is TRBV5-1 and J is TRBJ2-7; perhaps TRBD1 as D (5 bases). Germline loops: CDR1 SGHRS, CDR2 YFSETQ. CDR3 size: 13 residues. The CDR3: CASSLETAYEQYF. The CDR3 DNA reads TGTGCCAGCAGTTTGGAGACAGCCTACGAGCAGTACTTC.

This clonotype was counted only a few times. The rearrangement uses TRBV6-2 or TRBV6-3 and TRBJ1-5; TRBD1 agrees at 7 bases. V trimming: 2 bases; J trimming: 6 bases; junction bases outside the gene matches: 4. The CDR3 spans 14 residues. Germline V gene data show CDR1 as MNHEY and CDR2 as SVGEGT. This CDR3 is CASSYRQGGQPQHF. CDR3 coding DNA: TGTGCCAGCAGTTACCGGCAGGGGGGTCAGCCCCAGCATTTT.

Here the CDR3 DNA reads TGTGCCAGCGGACGGGGGGGGGATCAGCAGTACTTC. It encodes CASGRGGDQQYF. This rearrangement joins TRBV27 to TRBJ2-7; TRBD2 agrees at 8 bases. The CDR3 runs 12 residues. V shed 8 bases and J 8 bases; nucleotides not matched to a gene: 8. Germline V gene sequence: CDR1 MNHEY, CDR2 SMNVEV (reference sequence).

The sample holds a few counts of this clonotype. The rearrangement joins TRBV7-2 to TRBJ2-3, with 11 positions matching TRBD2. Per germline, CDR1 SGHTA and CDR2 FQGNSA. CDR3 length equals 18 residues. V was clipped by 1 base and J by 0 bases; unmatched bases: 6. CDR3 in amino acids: CASSLGLAGLTSTDTQYF. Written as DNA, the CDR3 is TGTGCCAGCAGCTTAGGACTAGCGGGGTTAACTAGCACAGATACGCAGTATTTT.